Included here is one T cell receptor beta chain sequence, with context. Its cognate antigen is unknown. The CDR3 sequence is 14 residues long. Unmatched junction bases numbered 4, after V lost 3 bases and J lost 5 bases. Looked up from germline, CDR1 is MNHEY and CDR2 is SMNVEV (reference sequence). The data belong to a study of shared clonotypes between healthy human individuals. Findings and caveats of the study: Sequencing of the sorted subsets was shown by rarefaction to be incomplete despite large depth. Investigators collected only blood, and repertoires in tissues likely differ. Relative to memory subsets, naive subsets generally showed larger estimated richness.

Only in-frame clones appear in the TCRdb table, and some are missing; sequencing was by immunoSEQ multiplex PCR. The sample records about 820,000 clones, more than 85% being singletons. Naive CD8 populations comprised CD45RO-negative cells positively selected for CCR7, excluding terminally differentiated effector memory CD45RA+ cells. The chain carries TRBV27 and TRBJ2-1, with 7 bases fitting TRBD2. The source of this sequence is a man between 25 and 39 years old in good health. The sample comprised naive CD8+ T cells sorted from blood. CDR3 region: CASSLASGNNEQFF. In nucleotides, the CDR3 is TGTGCCAGCAGTTTGGCTAGCGGCAACAATGAGCAGTTCTTC.